The clone carrying this T cell receptor (beta chain) has at least ten counts. Its specificity is not known. These data originate in a study of early T cells in non-severe SARS-CoV-2 infection. Background on the study: Chains were unpaired, as sequencing was done on bulk RNA from unsorted whole blood.

Study-wide findings and caveats: VDJdb matching favored anti-spike CD8 responses, missing private and CD4 specificities.

Each CDR3 protein gets one entry after TCRdb re-called the 5' RACE reads with MiXCR. Among approximately 28,000 distinct CDR3 sequences, about 4% were seen once, and the ten largest hold 6.2%. The clonotype originates from an adult who was a healthcare worker with PCR-confirmed SARS-CoV-2 infection or an uninfected control (not recorded which). Sequencing was carried out using whole blood.

The CDR3 spells CASSPRRGGEKLFF. The CDR3 DNA is TGTGCCAGCTCACCCCGACGAGGGGGAGAAAAACTGTTTTTT. This chain uses TRBV18 with TRBJ1-4; tentative D call: TRBD1 (6 bases). The CDR3 has 14 amino acids. V gave up 3 bases and J gave up 8 bases, with 13 bases separating them. The germline V gene encodes CDR1 KGHSH and CDR2 LQKENI.